This T cell receptor beta chain was recovered during a study of blood T cell repertoires in COVID-19. Overall study context: The United States, Italy and Spain were the sources of the acute and convalescent COVID-19 samples. From T cells, B-cell-depleted T cells, or PBMCs came the material, which was cDNA or gDNA.

Original analysis: Nucleated cell number was recorded as an estimate derived from reference gene primer amplification. The table came from immunoSEQ multiplex PCR; TCRdb's copy has only in-frame clones and leaves some out. That table gives V, J and clone size, and the DNA gave D and trimming. The sample lists a few hundred thousand clones, about 91% seen once, with 6.9% in the top ten. The CDR3 has 15 residues. V was trimmed by 5 bases and J by 4 bases, leaving 15 bases between them. Germline V gene lookup returns CDR1 LNHNV and CDR2 YYDKDF (reference sequence). The origin of this receptor is a woman aged 25 to 39 who had recovered from COVID-19. Sequenced sample: peripheral blood. V is TRBV15 and J is TRBJ1-5; no firm D call. CDR3 amino acids: CATSGTGRGNQPQHF. Here the CDR3 DNA reads TGTGCCACCAGCGGTACGGGAAGAGGAAATCAGCCCCAGCATTTT.